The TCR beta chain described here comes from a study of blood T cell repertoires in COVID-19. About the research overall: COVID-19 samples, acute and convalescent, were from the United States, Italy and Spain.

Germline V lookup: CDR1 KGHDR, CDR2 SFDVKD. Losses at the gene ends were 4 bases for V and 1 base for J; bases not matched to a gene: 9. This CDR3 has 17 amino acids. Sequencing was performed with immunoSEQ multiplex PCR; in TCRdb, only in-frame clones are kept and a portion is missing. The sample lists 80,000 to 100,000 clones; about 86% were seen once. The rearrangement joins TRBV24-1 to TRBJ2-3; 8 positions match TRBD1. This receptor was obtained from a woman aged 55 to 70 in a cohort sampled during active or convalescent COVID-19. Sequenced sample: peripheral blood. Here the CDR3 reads CATSDPRTGYGTDTQYF. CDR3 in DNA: TGTGCCACCAGTGACCCGAGGACAGGGTACGGCACAGATACGCAGTATTTT.